This T cell receptor beta chain was documented in a study of blood T cell repertoires in COVID-19. This study enrolled people aged 18 to 89 from about two dozen US geographic areas. Participants were placed into cohorts based on the clinical history they reported. Method: immunoSEQ multiplex PCR; TCRdb's copy keeps in-frame clones and lacks some. The sample contains approximately 240,000 clones, around 90% of which appear only once. Germline values: CDR1 MDHEN, CDR2 SYDVKM. V lost 3 bases and J 4 bases, leaving 21 bases between the germline ends. CDR3 size: 17 residues. The rearrangement joins TRBV28 to TRBJ1-2; the D is unclear. Sample: PBMCs or T cells enriched from blood (not recorded which). The clonotype was recovered from a young woman who had recovered from COVID-19. CDR3 coding DNA: TGTGCCAGCAGTTTCCCAAGGTCGAGCATGACGGGCTATGGCTACACCTTC. This codes for CASSFPRSSMTGYGYTF.